The rows below give T cell receptor beta chains drawn from one sample of a study of TIL therapy for anti-PD-1-resistant metastatic lung cancer. Repertoires were generated with immunoSEQ multiplex PCR, while TCRdb's copy carries only in-frame clones and drops some. Of 40,000 to 60,000 clones listed, less than 80% are singletons. The starting material was blood, obtained at baseline. Receptors originate from a woman between 30 and 79 years old with non-small cell lung cancer. The CDR3 runs from the conserved cysteine through the conserved F or W. A D gene is named only where the DNA matches it firmly. Part of the rows lack a size; the others show once, few, many or a class for expanded clones.

TRBV29-1,14,-,-,TRBJ2-1,CSVEKWTLNNEQFF,TGCAGCGTTGAAAAGTGGACACTCAACAATGAGCAGTTCTTC
TRBV11-2,16,-,TRBD1,TRBJ2-3,CASSLGRDSATDTQYF,TGTGCCAGCAGCTTAGGCCGGGACAGCGCCACAGATACGCAGTATTTT
TRBV6-6,16,few,-,TRBJ2-4,CASSNSPRLGENIQYF,TGTGCCAGCAGCAACTCCCCTCGGCTGGGGGAAAACATTCAGTACTTC
TRBV4-2,14,-,TRBD1,TRBJ2-1,CASSQEKSGTGLVF,TGTGCCAGCAGCCAAGAAAAATCCGGGACAGGTCTGGTCTTC
TRBV20-1,11,-,-,TRBJ2-7,CSAPRGYEQYF,TGCAGTGCCCCCCGGGGGTACGAGCAGTACTTC
TRBV6-8,19,-,TRBD1,TRBJ1-3,CASIYPRDRTFFSGNTIYF,TGTGCCAGCATCTACCCGAGGGACAGGACATTTTTCTCTGGAAACACCATATATTTT
TRBV7-2,15,once,TRBD2,TRBJ2-1,CASSLDTSGGDEQFF,TGTGCCAGCAGCTTAGACACTAGCGGAGGGGATGAGCAGTTCTTC
TRBV28,14,-,TRBD2,TRBJ2-5,CASKGLAVQETQYF,TGTGCCAGCAAAGGACTAGCGGTGCAAGAGACCCAGTACTTC
TRBV19,13,few,TRBD1,TRBJ2-7,CASTGQGSYEQYF,TGTGCCAGTACGGGACAGGGATCCTACGAGCAGTACTTC
TRBV29-1,15,once,-,TRBJ2-5,CSVEDLGGRGETQYF,TGCAGCGTTGAAGATCTTGGTGGGAGGGGGGAGACCCAGTACTTC
TRBV6-6,16,-,TRBD1,TRBJ1-1,CASSLKTGGLGTEAFF,TGTGCCAGCAGTTTAAAGACAGGGGGGTTAGGTACTGAAGCTTTCTTT
TRBV2,15,-,TRBD2,TRBJ2-3,CASRLAGGYTDTQYF,TGTGCCAGCAGACTAGCGGGGGGCTACACAGATACGCAGTATTTT
TRBV6-1,13,-,-,TRBJ1-2,CASSPGNNYGYTF,TGTGCCAGCAGTCCCGGGAATAACTATGGCTACACCTTC
TRBV6-4,13,-,-,TRBJ1-5,CASSESSNQPQHF,TGTGCCAGCAGTGAGTCTAGCAATCAGCCCCAGCATTTT
TRBV18,15,-,-,TRBJ1-4,CASSPIGATNEKLFF,TGTGCCAGCTCACCAATTGGGGCAACTAATGAAAAACTGTTTTTT
TRBV6-6,14,-,-,TRBJ1-5,CATSDRHSNQPQHF,TGTGCCACCTCGGACAGACATAGCAATCAGCCCCAGCATTTT
TRBV2,13,once,-,TRBJ1-5,CASSSSANQPQHF,TGTGCCAGCAGCAGTTCGGCTAATCAGCCCCAGCATTTT
TRBV10-3,14,-,-,TRBJ1-3,CAISAQPSGNTIYF,TGTGCCATCAGTGCCCAGCCCTCTGGAAACACCATATATTTT
TRBV6-6,14,-,-,TRBJ2-3,CASSYAQWQDTQYF,TGTGCCAGCAGTTACGCCCAATGGCAGGATACGCAGTATTTT
TRBV27,13,-,-,TRBJ1-1,CASSFARNTEAFF,TGTGCCAGCAGTTTTGCAAGGAACACTGAAGCTTTCTTT
TRBV5-1,14,few,-,TRBJ1-2,CASSLGGVGYGYTF,TGCGCCAGCAGCTTAGGCGGGGTTGGCTATGGCTACACCTTC
TRBV4-2,12,-,TRBD1,TRBJ2-4,CASSPQGQGRYF,TGTGCCAGCAGCCCCCAGGGACAGGGTCGGTACTTC
TRBV6-5,8,once,-,TRBJ2-7,CARRVNHF,TGTGCCAGAAGGGTGAATCACTTC
TRBV30,17,-,TRBD1,TRBJ2-3,CAWSVTGTAASTDTQYF,TGTGCCTGGAGTGTAACCGGGACAGCCGCTAGCACAGATACGCAGTATTTT
TRBV2,15,-,TRBD1,TRBJ1-4,CASSGGGQGGEKLFF,TGTGCCAGCAGTGGGGGTGGACAGGGAGGCGAAAAACTGTTTTTT
TRBV7-3,14,-,TRBD2,TRBJ2-7,CASSETGGPGEQYF,TGTGCCAGCAGCGAGACGGGAGGGCCAGGCGAGCAGTACTTC
TRBV27,12,-,-,TRBJ1-1,CASRLGTAEAFF,TGTGCCAGCAGACTTGGGACGGCTGAAGCTTTCTTT
TRBV5-6,12,-,-,TRBJ2-5,CASSSSRETQYF,TGTGCCAGCAGTTCCTCTCGGGAGACCCAGTACTTC
TRBV5-1,15,-,TRBD1,TRBJ1-5,CASSLGGTANQPQHF,TGCGCCAGCAGCTTGGGAGGGACAGCCAATCAGCCCCAGCATTTT
TRBV27,12,-,-,TRBJ2-1,CASSFRGLEQFF,TGTGCCAGCAGTTTTCGGGGTCTTGAGCAGTTCTTC
TRBV2,14,-,-,TRBJ1-4,CASSVGGGNEKLFF,TGTGCCAGCAGTGTGGGGGGAGGTAATGAAAAACTGTTTTTT
TRBV5-1,13,-,-,TRBJ1-2,CASSVTGRGGYTF,TGCGCCAGCAGCGTGACAGGCCGGGGTGGCTACACCTTC
TRBV19,12,-,-,TRBJ2-5,CASSMEEETQYF,TGTGCCAGTAGTATGGAGGAGGAGACCCAGTACTTC
TRBV2,13,-,-,TRBJ2-3,CASQRSSTDTQYF,TGTGCCAGCCAAAGGTCCAGCACAGATACGCAGTATTTT
TRBV5-6,13,-,-,TRBJ2-2,CASSRGNTGELFF,TGTGCCAGCAGCAGGGGGAACACCGGGGAGCTGTTTTTT
TRBV19,14,-,-,TRBJ1-4,CASSFPGANEKLFF,TGTGCCAGTAGTTTTCCGGGGGCTAATGAAAAACTGTTTTTT
TRBV5-1,13,few,-,TRBJ1-2,CASSFIPEEGYTF,TGCGCCAGCAGCTTCATCCCCGAGGAAGGCTACACCTTC
TRBV28,15,few,TRBD1,TRBJ2-7,CASSHVGDRDYEQYF,TGTGCCAGCAGCCACGTGGGGGACAGAGACTACGAGCAGTACTTC
TRBV29-1,15,-,TRBD1,TRBJ2-7,CSVLGQGASMGEQYF,TGCAGCGTTCTAGGACAGGGGGCTTCTATGGGCGAGCAGTACTTC
TRBV27,16,-,-,TRBJ1-1,CASYPGPSWMNTEAFF,TGTGCCAGCTATCCGGGTCCCTCCTGGATGAACACTGAAGCTTTCTTT
TRBV11-1,14,-,-,TRBJ2-1,CASSLALESNEQFF,TGTGCCAGCAGCTTAGCGTTAGAGAGCAATGAGCAGTTCTTC
TRBV7-8,14,-,-,TRBJ1-3,CASSLGQSGNTIYF,TGTGCCAGCAGCTTAGGACAGTCTGGAAACACCATATATTTT
TRBV19,15,few,TRBD1,TRBJ1-2,CASNLGTGEIYGYTF,TGTGCCAGTAATCTGGGGACAGGTGAAATCTATGGCTACACCTTC
TRBV19,15,-,-,TRBJ2-3,CASSMLEGITDTQYF,TGTGCCAGTTCCATGTTAGAGGGTATCACAGATACGCAGTATTTT
TRBV11-3,18,-,-,TRBJ1-1,CASSLGGTTGMVNTEAFF,TGTGCCAGCAGCTTAGGAGGAACCACAGGGATGGTGAACACTGAAGCTTTCTTT
TRBV20-1,11,-,-,TRBJ1-1,CSASPRTEAFF,TGCAGTGCTAGTCCGAGGACTGAAGCTTTCTTT
TRBV10-3,12,-,TRBD2,TRBJ2-1,CAISVGGDEQFF,TGTGCCATCAGTGTGGGGGGGGATGAGCAGTTCTTC
TRBV7-9,13,few,-,TRBJ1-2,CASSLSGTHGYTF,TGTGCCAGCAGCTTAAGCGGTACACATGGCTACACCTTC
TRBV9,17,once,-,TRBJ1-1,CASSPNALTGPKTEAFF,TGTGCCAGCAGCCCTAATGCCCTCACAGGACCGAAAACTGAAGCTTTCTTT